The entry that follows covers one T cell receptor (beta chain) sequence. Its antigen is still unknown. The data were obtained in a study of cytomegalovirus exposure and HLA in healthy donors. Study-level points and caveats: Under 20,000 TCR beta sequences were associated with HLA alleles at 0.05 false discovery rate in a later analysis.

PCR used 60 Vbeta primers and 13 Jbeta primers. The data were produced by immunoSEQ multiplex PCR, yet TCRdb's version contains in-frame clones alone and is incomplete. The top ten clones hold roughly 1.7% of a sample with under 150,000 clones, over 75% of them seen once. Between the trimmed V and J ends, which lost 3 bases and 3 bases, there was a span of 14 bases. Germline V CDR1 and CDR2: SGHDT, YYEEEE. This CDR3 contains 15 residues. The chain combines TRBV5-6 with TRBJ2-3; maybe TRBD1 (6 bases). The origin of this receptor is a boy younger than 18 in good health and CMV-seronegative. The sequenced material came from PBMCs. The CDR3 coding sequence is TGTGCCAGCAGCTACGGGCAGGGGTCTACAGATACGCAGTATTTT. Protein product: CASSYGQGSTDTQYF.